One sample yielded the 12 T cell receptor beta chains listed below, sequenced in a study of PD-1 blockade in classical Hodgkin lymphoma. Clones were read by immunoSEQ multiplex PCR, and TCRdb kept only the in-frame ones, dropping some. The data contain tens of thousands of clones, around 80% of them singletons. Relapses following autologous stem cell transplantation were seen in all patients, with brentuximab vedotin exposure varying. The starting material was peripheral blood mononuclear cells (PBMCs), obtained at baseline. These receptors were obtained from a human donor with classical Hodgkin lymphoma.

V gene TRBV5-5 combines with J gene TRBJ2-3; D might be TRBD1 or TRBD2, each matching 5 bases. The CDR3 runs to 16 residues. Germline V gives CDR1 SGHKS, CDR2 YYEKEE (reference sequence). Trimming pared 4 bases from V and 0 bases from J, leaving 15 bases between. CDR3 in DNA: TGTGCCAGCAGCGTAGGGACGGTTCCTAGCACAGATACGCAGTATTTT. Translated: CASSVGTVPSTDTQYF.

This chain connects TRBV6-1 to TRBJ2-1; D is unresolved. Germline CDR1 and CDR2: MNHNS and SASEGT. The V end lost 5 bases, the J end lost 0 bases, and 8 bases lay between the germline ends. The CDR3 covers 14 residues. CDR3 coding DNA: TGTGCCAGCAGTTCCCAAAGCTCCTACAATGAGCAGTTCTTC. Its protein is CASSSQSSYNEQFF.

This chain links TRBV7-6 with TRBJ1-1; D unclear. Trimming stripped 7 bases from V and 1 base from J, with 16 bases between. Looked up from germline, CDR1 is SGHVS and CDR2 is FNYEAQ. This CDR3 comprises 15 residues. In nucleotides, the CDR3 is TGTGCCAGCACCTCTCCCCCGGAGGGGAACACTGAAGCTTTCTTT. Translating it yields CASTSPPEGNTEAFF.

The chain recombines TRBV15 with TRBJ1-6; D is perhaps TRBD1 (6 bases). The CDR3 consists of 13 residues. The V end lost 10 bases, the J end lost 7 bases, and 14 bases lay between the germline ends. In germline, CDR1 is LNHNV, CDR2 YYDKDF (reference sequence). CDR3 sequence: CASRERGNSPLHF. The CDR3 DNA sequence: TGTGCCAGCAGAGAGAGGGGGAATTCACCCCTCCACTTT.

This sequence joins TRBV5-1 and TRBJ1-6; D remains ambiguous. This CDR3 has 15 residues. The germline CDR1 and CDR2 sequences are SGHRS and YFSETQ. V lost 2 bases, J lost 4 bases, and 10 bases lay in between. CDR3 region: CASSFRGFYNSPLHF. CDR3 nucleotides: TGCGCCAGCAGCTTCAGAGGTTTTTATAATTCACCCCTCCACTTT.

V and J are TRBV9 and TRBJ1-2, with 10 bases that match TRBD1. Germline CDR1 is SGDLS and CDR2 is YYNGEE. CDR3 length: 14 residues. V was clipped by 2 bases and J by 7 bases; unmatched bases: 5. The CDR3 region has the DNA TGTGCCAGCAGCGTTCCGGGACAGGGGACTGGCTACACCTTC. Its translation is CASSVPGQGTGYTF.

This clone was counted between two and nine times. This CDR3 reads CASSVAPTSYTGELFF. The CDR3 bases are TGTGCCAGCAGCGTAGCCCCCACTTCATACACCGGGGAGCTGTTTTTT. V usage is TRBV9 and J usage is TRBJ2-2; no definite D call. V lost 0 bases and J lost 3, with 12 bases in between. The germline gives CDR1 SGDLS, CDR2 YYNGEE. The CDR3 contains 16 residues.

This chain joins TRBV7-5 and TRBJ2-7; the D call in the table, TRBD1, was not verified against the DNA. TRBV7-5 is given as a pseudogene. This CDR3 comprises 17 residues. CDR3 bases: TGTGCCAGAAGCCCCACTCGGTCGGGACAGGGGGCCAACGAGCAGTACTTC. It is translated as CARSPTRSGQGANEQYF.

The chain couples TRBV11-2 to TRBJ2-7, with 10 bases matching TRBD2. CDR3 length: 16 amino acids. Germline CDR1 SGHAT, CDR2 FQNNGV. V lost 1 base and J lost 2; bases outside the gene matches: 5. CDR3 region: CASSLALAGATYEQYF. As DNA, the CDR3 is TGTGCCAGCAGCTTAGCGCTAGCGGGGGCGACCTACGAGCAGTACTTC.

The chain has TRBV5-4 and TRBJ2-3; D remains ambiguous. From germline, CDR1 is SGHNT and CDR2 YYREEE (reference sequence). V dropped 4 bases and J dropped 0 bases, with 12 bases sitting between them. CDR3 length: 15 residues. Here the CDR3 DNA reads TGTGCCAGCAGCCCCGACTTCGCTAGCACAGATACGCAGTATTTT. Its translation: CASSPDFASTDTQYF.

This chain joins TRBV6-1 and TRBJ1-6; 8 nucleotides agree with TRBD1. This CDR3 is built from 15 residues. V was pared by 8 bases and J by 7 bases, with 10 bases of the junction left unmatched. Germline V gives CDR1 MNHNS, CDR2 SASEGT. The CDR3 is CASELVGQGNSPLHF. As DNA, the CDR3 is TGTGCCAGCGAATTAGTTGGACAGGGCAATTCACCCCTCCACTTT.

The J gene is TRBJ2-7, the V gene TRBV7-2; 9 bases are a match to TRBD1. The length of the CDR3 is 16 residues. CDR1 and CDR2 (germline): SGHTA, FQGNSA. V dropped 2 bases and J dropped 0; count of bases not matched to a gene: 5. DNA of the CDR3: TGTGCCAGCAGCTTATCCGGACAGGGGAGCTCCTACGAGCAGTACTTC. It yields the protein CASSLSGQGSSYEQYF.